This TCR beta chain was identified in a study of T cells in Graves' hyperthyroidism and ophthalmopathy (dated by TCRdb to between 2017 and 2020). Study-wide context: Peripheral blood was collected at initial diagnosis, before any treatment. To identify TCR V-J signatures that set the groups apart, the researchers used a discovery cohort of approximately 98 patients, made up of roughly 45 with Graves' ophthalmopathy and 55 to 65 with stable Graves' hyperthyroidism. Prospective prediction of ophthalmopathy was tested in an independent validation cohort consisting of roughly 20 hyperthyroidism patients and 15 to 17 patients who later progressed to ophthalmopathy. The 100 discovery patients were divided at random into training and test sets in a 7:3 ratio. In more than five Graves' hyperthyroidism patients, the study also compared T-cell repertoires from thyroid tissue with T-cell repertoires from blood. After sampling, hyperthyroidism patients received methimazole starting at 30 mg daily, and ophthalmopathy patients received high-dose intravenous methylprednisolone. According to the paper, TCR Vbeta CDR3 sequencing was carried out on about 140 peripheral blood samples, which came from 40 to 45 ophthalmopathy, fewer than 80 hyperthyroidism and around 17 progressor patients.

The TCR beta CDR3 regions were amplified from RNA transcripts. The TCR CDR3 was subjected to a first round of RT-PCR using the HTBI primer set and the Qiagen OneStep RT-PCR kit. The libraries were constructed in a second round of multiplex PCR and then size-selected and purified. Paired-end sequencing of the libraries was performed with 100 bp reads on an Illumina HiSeq2000. The published analysis was carried out like this. SOAPnuke was used to process the raw data, with reads discarded if the reads contained adapters or uncalled bases, had a mean Phred below 15, or lacked an exact constant-primer or identifier match. High-quality paired reads were merged with COPE v1.2.5, and unique nucleotide sequences were defined as clonotypes. MiTCR v1.1 was used to align clonotypes to the IMGT TRBV, TRBD and TRBJ reference segments. The analysis was restricted to V-J combinations with a frequency above 0.0001, which together covered just over 98% of the repertoires. A TCS score was defined as the ratio between F50 (clonal expansion) and ExV (chaos), using BLOSUM62-based TCRdist between CDR3 peptides within each V-J. Welch's t-statistics and random forest reduced around 550 V-J features to roughly 13, which were used in a naive Bayes classifier (R e1071). The raw public data were reprocessed by TCRdb itself: fastp quality trimming at Q25, MiXCR clonotype calling, in-frame beta chains only. Each CDR3 protein appears once, grouped with its most common genes and DNA. TCRdb, not the authors, supplied the V and J calls. This sample comprises around 520,000 distinct CDR3 sequences, 13% to 15% of them detected only once. Clones ranked in the top ten supply roughly 17% of the sample.

The CDR3 measures 15 amino acids from cysteine to phenylalanine. The read is trimmed to its CDR3 DNA, 45 bases read in frame from base 1. Here V drops 7 bases and J drops 4 bases, and the junction holds 7 bases not matched to any gene. CDR1 and CDR2, per the germline V gene (reference sequence), are SGHAT and FQDESV. Stable Graves' hyperthyroidism was defined as no progression to ophthalmopathy during 18 months of follow-up. Hyperthyroidism patients were newly diagnosed, had a disease duration of under 2 months, and were aged 18 to 65 years. Exclusion was applied to patients with uncontrolled infections, other autoimmune diseases, pregnancy or lactation. Diagnoses relied on clinical symptoms, serum thyroxine and TRAb, thyroid ultrasound and orbital computed tomography. Ficoll-Paque density gradient centrifugation was used to isolate PBMCs from 8 to 10 ml of fresh peripheral blood. Total RNA was extracted using Trizol reagent, and RNA quality was assessed on an Agilent 2100 Bioanalyzer.

As regards this clonotype: Its recognized antigen is unknown. The record has no base qualities; no much larger clone is one base away.

Summary of the overall study and its limitations: In validation, the model predicted progression to ophthalmopathy with 60% to 71% sensitivity and 72% to 75% specificity, a median of approximately 6.7 months before onset. No statistical method was used to set the sample size in advance, and investigators knew the group allocation. A model built on a 13 V-J signature distinguished ophthalmopathy from stable hyperthyroidism, reaching 87.88% sensitivity and about 81% specificity in cross-validation and 80%/75% in testing. Most expanded thyroid clonotypes (frequency above 0.001) were also detected in blood, suggesting blood repertoires may reflect thyroid immune responses.

The sample was blood. This receptor chain uses TRBV11-1 and TRBJ2-3; a stretch of 11 junction bases matches TRBD2. The receptor comes from a woman under 30 with Graves' hyperthyroidism. Here the CDR3 is given as CASTSSGRSADTQYF. The nucleotide sequence is given as TGTGCCAGCACTTCTAGCGGGAGGAGCGCAGATACGCAGTATTTT.